The 31 T cell receptor beta chains below all came from one sample that was sequenced in a study of blood T cells in healthy people across ages. Using a J-beta primer mix together with a sample-barcoded 5' primer, a second PCR was run for roughly 7 to 12 cycles. Via MiXCR, TCRdb re-called the 5' RACE reads, giving one row per CDR3 protein. The table includes 1.5 million to 1.9 million distinct CDR3 sequences, approximately 43% detected once. The sample comprised blood. All receptors derive from a woman under 30 in good health.

This clonotype was seen a handful of times. This chain uses TRBV5-1 with TRBJ1-2, with 9 bases matching TRBD1. The length of the CDR3 is 14 residues. Germline loops: CDR1 SGHRS, CDR2 YFSETQ. V gave up 4 bases and J gave up 4 bases; unmatched junction bases: 5. The DNA of the CDR3 is TGCGCCAGCAGCATCGGGACAGGGACCTATGGCTACACCTTC. Translated: CASSIGTGTYGYTF.

V usage is TRBV27 and J usage is TRBJ2-1; possibly TRBD1 for D (6 bases). V lost 5 bases and J 0 bases, leaving 17 bases between the germline ends. This CDR3 is built from 17 residues. CDR1 is MNHEY and CDR2 is SMNVEV in the germline V gene (reference sequence). CDR3 residues: CASSVNRALASYNEQFF. CDR3 in DNA: TGTGCCAGCAGTGTTAACAGGGCACTGGCCTCCTACAATGAGCAGTTCTTC.

This clonotype came up a few times. This chain links TRBV12-3 or TRBV12-4 with TRBJ2-3; D not certain. The CDR3 has 15 amino acids. V lost 5 bases and J lost 0, with 12 bases in between. The CDR3 sequence: CASSGLAHSTDTQYF. The DNA for the CDR3 is TGTGCCAGCAGTGGCTTAGCACATAGCACAGATACGCAGTATTTT.

This rearrangement joins TRBV9 to TRBJ2-4; TRBD1 or TRBD2 may be the D gene (5 bases each). Germline-derived CDR1 and CDR2 are SGDLS and YYNGEE. V lost 7 bases to trimming and J lost 7 bases, with 18 bases between them. The CDR3 spans 14 residues. The CDR3: CASGDRDGRNIQYF. DNA of the CDR3: TGTGCCAGCGGCGACCGGGACGGACGTAACATTCAGTACTTC.

The sample holds a few counts of this clonotype. The rearrangement links TRBV3-1 to TRBJ2-2; D unclear. Germline V gene lookup returns CDR1 LGHDT and CDR2 YNNKEL (reference sequence). The V end was cut by 2 bases, the J end by 6 bases, with 10 bases between. The CDR3 spans 14 residues. CDR3 amino acids: CASSQFHSAGELFF. DNA for the CDR3: TGTGCCAGCAGCCAATTTCATTCCGCCGGGGAGCTGTTTTTT.

The J gene is TRBJ2-2, the V gene TRBV27; D might be TRBD2 (6 bases). The CDR3 loop spans 14 amino acids. Germline V lookup: CDR1 MNHEY, CDR2 SMNVEV (reference sequence). Deletions cut 3 bases from V and 4 bases from J, with 9 bases between. CDR3 in amino acids: CASSFLGGTGELFF. Written as DNA, the CDR3 is TGTGCCAGCAGTTTCCTGGGGGGCACCGGGGAGCTGTTTTTT.

J is TRBJ2-3 and V is TRBV20-1, with D possibly TRBD1 on 5 matching bases. Trimming pared 1 base from V and 9 bases from J, leaving 14 bases between. The CDR3 is made up of 13 amino acids. In germline, CDR1 is DFQATT, CDR2 SNEGSKA (reference sequence). The CDR3: CSARGVQGWTQYF. The CDR3 bases are TGCAGTGCTAGAGGGGTTCAGGGTTGGACGCAGTATTTT.

The genes are TRBV7-9 and TRBJ2-7, with D perhaps TRBD1 (5 bases). The V and J ends lost 5 bases and 0 bases respectively, with 8 bases between them. Germline-derived CDR1 and CDR2 are SEHNR and FQNEAQ (reference sequence). CDR3 length equals 13 residues. CDR3 residues: CASSGQNSYEQYF. In DNA form, the CDR3 reads TGTGCCAGCAGCGGACAAAACTCCTACGAGCAGTACTTC.

This clonotype was seen a handful of times. The CDR3 is CASSFTGTGELFF. As DNA, the CDR3 is TGTGCCAGCAGCTTTACGGGCACCGGGGAGCTGTTTTTT. This rearrangement joins TRBV11-2 to TRBJ2-2; no clear D gene. The CDR3 loop spans 13 amino acids. V was shortened by 3 bases and J by 4 bases, with 6 bases between the two germline ends. Germline V gene data show CDR1 as SGHAT and CDR2 as FQNNGV.

The chain is built from TRBV29-1 and TRBJ1-1, with no clear D. V gave up 1 base and J gave up 0 bases, with 9 bases separating them. Germline V gives CDR1 SQVTM, CDR2 ANQGSEA. CDR3 length: 14 amino acids. CDR3 DNA: TGCAGCGTTGAAGTCGGGCCCATGAACACTGAAGCTTTCTTT. Translation gives CSVEVGPMNTEAFF.

A few counts support this clonotype. V gene TRBV20-1 combines with J gene TRBJ2-7; D perhaps matches TRBD2 (6 bases). Germline CDR1 DFQATT, CDR2 SNEGSKA (reference sequence). V was shortened by 3 bases and J by 4 bases, with 13 bases between the two germline ends. The CDR3 sequence is 13 residues long. In DNA, the CDR3 is TGCAGTGCTAGTGTCCGGGGGATTTACGAGCAGTACTTC. This gives the protein CSASVRGIYEQYF.

V gene TRBV27 combines with J gene TRBJ2-1; 7 bases align to TRBD2. This CDR3 comprises 15 residues. Germline CDR1 reads MNHEY; CDR2 reads SMNVEV (reference sequence). Trimming removed 5 bases from V and 4 bases from J; junction bases left unmatched: 8. CDR3: CASSPYAGVYNEQFF. The CDR3 DNA reads as TGTGCCAGCAGTCCCTATGCGGGGGTGTACAATGAGCAGTTCTTC.

V gene TRBV11-1 combines with J gene TRBJ2-2; no clear D. This CDR3 comprises 14 residues. Germline V gene data show CDR1 as SGHAT and CDR2 as FQDESV (reference sequence). Trimming took 2 bases from V and 1 from J, leaving 5 bases between them. CDR3 loop: CASSLLRNTGELFF. The CDR3 DNA is TGTGCCAGCAGCTTACTGAGGAACACCGGGGAGCTGTTTTTT.

The sample holds a few counts of this clonotype. This chain links TRBV14 with TRBJ2-7; perhaps D is TRBD1 or TRBD2 (6 bases each). Germline V gives CDR1 SGHDN, CDR2 FVKESK. Trimming pared 4 bases from V and 0 bases from J, leaving 10 bases between. CDR3 size: 14 residues. In DNA, the CDR3 is TGTGCCAGCAGCCGGCGGGACACCTCCTACGAGCAGTACTTC. This sequence encodes CASSRRDTSYEQYF.

The CDR3 DNA sequence: TGTGCCAGCAGCTTCGGTGGGAGATCGAATGAGCAGTTCTTC. Translating gives CASSFGGRSNEQFF. The chain carries TRBV5-6 and TRBJ2-1, with a tentative D call TRBD2 (5 bases). The V and J ends lost 2 bases and 7 bases respectively, with 13 bases between them. The CDR3 is made up of 14 amino acids. Germline CDR1 SGHDT, CDR2 YYEEEE.

This chain connects TRBV4-3 to TRBJ2-5, with 9 bases lining up with TRBD2. V gave up 0 bases and J gave up 1 base; unmatched junction bases: 6. The CDR3 has 17 amino acids. Germline values: CDR1 LGHNA, CDR2 YSLEER. The DNA for the CDR3 is TGCGCCAGCAGCCAAGATACCCCGACTAGCGGCCAAGAGACCCAGTACTTC. Protein: CASSQDTPTSGQETQYF.

This clonotype was seen a handful of times. The J gene is TRBJ2-4, the V gene TRBV4-3, with D unclear. Germline V gene lookup returns CDR1 LGHNA and CDR2 YSLEER. V lost 1 base, J lost 0 bases, and 7 bases lay in between. The CDR3 spans 15 residues. In DNA form, the CDR3 reads TGCGCCAGCAGCCAAGTCCCACTAGCCAAAAACATTCAGTACTTC. Protein: CASSQVPLAKNIQYF.

This clonotype was counted a few times. CDR3 nucleotide sequence: TGCAGTGCTAGAGACGGGGGGAGCTTCCAAGAGACCCAGTACTTC. Translating it yields CSARDGGSFQETQYF. The rearrangement joins TRBV20-1 to TRBJ2-5, with TRBD2 matching over 7 bases. Trimming removed 0 bases from V and 1 base from J; junction bases left unmatched: 5. The CDR3 has 15 amino acids. From germline, CDR1 is DFQATT and CDR2 SNEGSKA (reference sequence).

The gene calls are TRBV20-1 and TRBJ1-6; TRBD1 is a possible D gene (5 bases). This CDR3 spans 13 amino acids. Trimming took off 3 bases at V and 7 bases at J, with 10 bases between the two ends. Germline lookup yields CDR1 DFQATT and CDR2 SNEGSKA (reference sequence). This chain's CDR3 is CSASRVTNSPLHF. CDR3 bases: TGCAGTGCTAGCAGGGTTACAAATTCACCCCTCCACTTT.

The sample holds a few counts of this clonotype. J is TRBJ2-1 and V is TRBV7-9; 8 bases fit TRBD2. The CDR3 length is 14 residues. The ends lost 7 bases at V and 3 bases at J; junction bases unmatched: 5. Germline assignment: CDR1 SEHNR and CDR2 FQNEAQ (reference sequence). The CDR3, as DNA: TGTGCCAGCACTCAAAGCGGGAGCTACAATGAGCAGTTCTTC. Encoded protein: CASTQSGSYNEQFF.

V is TRBV20-1 and J is TRBJ2-5; 8 nucleotides align to TRBD2. With V trimmed by 3 bases and J by 5 bases, 8 bases remained unmatched. The CDR3 covers 14 residues. The germline gives CDR1 DFQATT, CDR2 SNEGSKA (reference sequence). The DNA of the CDR3 is TGCAGTGCTAGGGGGGGACTAGTTGGTGAGACCCAGTACTTC. Amino acid sequence: CSARGGLVGETQYF.

The chain couples TRBV9 to TRBJ2-1; TRBD2 aligns across 7 bases. From germline, CDR1 is SGDLS and CDR2 YYNGEE. The CDR3 has 16 amino acids. Trimming removed 0 bases from V and 12 bases from J; junction bases left unmatched: 15. The CDR3 loop is CASSVAAGVGEDVQFF. The CDR3 nucleotides read TGTGCCAGCAGCGTAGCCGCGGGAGTTGGTGAGGATGTGCAGTTCTTC. Filled out from reference TRBV9 and TRBJ2-1, the complete variable domain reads DSGVTQTPKHLITATGQRVTLRCSPRSGDLSVYWYQQSLDQGLQFLIQYYNGEERAKGNILERFSAQQFPDLHSELNLSSLELGDSALYFCASSVAAGVGEDVQFFGPGTRLTVL.

The rearrangement links TRBV20-1 to TRBJ2-2; D is unclear. The CDR3 loop spans 14 amino acids. Per the germline V gene, CDR1 is DFQATT and CDR2 is SNEGSKA (reference sequence). V lost 3 bases to trimming and J lost 1 base, with 9 bases between them. As DNA, the CDR3 is TGCAGTGCTAGGCGTCTAGTGAACACCGGGGAGCTGTTTTTT. It is translated as CSARRLVNTGELFF.

The rearrangement links TRBV27 to TRBJ1-1, with D unclear. The CDR3 runs 13 residues. In germline, CDR1 is MNHEY, CDR2 SMNVEV (reference sequence). V was trimmed by 5 bases and J by 5 bases, leaving 12 bases between them. The CDR3 protein is CASSGLRGTEAFF. The CDR3 bases are TGTGCCAGCAGTGGACTCAGAGGGACTGAAGCTTTCTTT.

This chain uses TRBV6-1 with TRBJ1-1; D is unclear. The germline CDR1 and CDR2 sequences are MNHNS and SASEGT. There are 13 residues in the CDR3. V lost 7 bases and J lost 0, with 9 bases in between. CDR3 bases: TGTGCCAGCAACCGCGTCATGAACACTGAAGCTTTCTTT. Protein: CASNRVMNTEAFF.

V and J are TRBV5-6 and TRBJ1-2, with a tentative D call TRBD1 (5 bases). The CDR3 covers 16 residues. The germline V gene encodes CDR1 SGHDT and CDR2 YYEEEE. The V end lost 1 base, the J end lost 2 bases, and 15 bases lay between the germline ends. This CDR3 is CASSLCGTQANYGYTF. In DNA form, the CDR3 reads TGTGCCAGCAGCTTGTGCGGGACCCAAGCCAACTATGGCTACACCTTC.

The rearrangement uses TRBV10-3 and TRBJ1-1, with a weak D call TRBD1 (5 bases). The CDR3 extends over 16 amino acids. The germline V and J ends were trimmed by 0 bases and 8 bases, with 19 bases remaining between them. CDR1 is ENHRY, CDR2 SYGVKD, per germline. The CDR3 loop is CAISESIRQGQREAFF. CDR3 coding DNA: TGTGCCATCAGTGAGTCGATACGGCAGGGTCAACGGGAAGCTTTCTTT.

This clonotype turned up a few times. J is TRBJ2-3 and V is TRBV28; D may be TRBD1 (6 bases). CDR1 is MDHEN, CDR2 SYDVKM, per germline. Between the trimmed V and J ends, which lost 6 bases and 2 bases, there was a span of 12 bases. The CDR3 has 14 amino acids. CDR3 region: CASRQGGATDTQYF. The CDR3 nucleotides are TGTGCCAGCAGACAGGGTGGGGCCACAGATACGCAGTATTTT.

There are a few counts of this clonotype. The chain joins TRBV10-3 to TRBJ2-4, with D tentatively TRBD1 or TRBD2 (6 bases each). The V and J ends lost 5 bases and 2 bases respectively, with 13 bases between them. Germline-derived CDR1 and CDR2 are ENHRY and SYGVKD. There are 15 residues in the CDR3. In DNA form, the CDR3 reads TGTGCCATCAGTATTGTCGGGGGCTCCAAAAACATTCAGTACTTC. It encodes CAISIVGGSKNIQYF.

This clonotype was seen more than once but under ten times. The genes are TRBV29-1 and TRBJ1-4; weak D call: TRBD1 (5 bases). From germline, CDR1 is SQVTM and CDR2 ANQGSEA. This CDR3 comprises 12 residues. Trimming stripped 5 bases from V and 5 bases from J, with 9 bases between. The CDR3 here is CSVWGDNEKLFF. The CDR3 nucleotides are TGCAGCGTTTGGGGGGACAATGAAAAACTGTTTTTT.

This sequence joins TRBV7-7 and TRBJ2-5; a weak D match, TRBD2 (6 bases). V was clipped by 1 base and J by 5 bases, with 14 bases between them. The CDR3 sequence is 15 residues long. Germline CDR1 is SSHAT and CDR2 is FNYEAQ (reference sequence). Here the CDR3 reads CASSLGGRLEETQYF. The CDR3 nucleotides read TGTGCCAGCAGCTTAGGGGGGAGGCTGGAGGAGACCCAGTACTTC.